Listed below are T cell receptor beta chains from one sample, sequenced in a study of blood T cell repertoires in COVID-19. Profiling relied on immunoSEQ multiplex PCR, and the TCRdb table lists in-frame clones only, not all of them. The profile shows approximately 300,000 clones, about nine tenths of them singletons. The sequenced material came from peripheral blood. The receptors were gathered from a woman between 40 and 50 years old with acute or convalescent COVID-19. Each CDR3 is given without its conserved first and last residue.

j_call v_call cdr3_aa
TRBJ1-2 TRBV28 ASSLSGAAGPGYT
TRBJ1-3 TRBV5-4 AIFTGTGIRLTGNTIY
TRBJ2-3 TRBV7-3 ASSVYGGATDTQY
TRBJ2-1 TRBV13 ASSGPGLAFEQF
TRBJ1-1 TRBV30 ALEGGFQAF
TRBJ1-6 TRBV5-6 ASSSNEALKGLPPLH
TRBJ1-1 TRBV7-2 ASSLNRDRGILNTEAF
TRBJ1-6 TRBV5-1 ASSTGQGNSPLH
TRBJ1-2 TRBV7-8 ASSLVQGAGNGYT
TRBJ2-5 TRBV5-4 ASSLAVLAGGRETQY
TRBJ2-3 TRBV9 ASSVEASRSDTQY
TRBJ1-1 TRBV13 ASRFRRNTEAF
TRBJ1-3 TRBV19 ASSISFAGLFSGNTIY
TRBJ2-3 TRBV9 ASGYSGGSTDTQY
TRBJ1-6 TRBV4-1 ASSQWGVGSNSPLH
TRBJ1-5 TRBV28 ASRPTGSNQPQH
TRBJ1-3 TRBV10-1 ASSEVLGPGNTIY
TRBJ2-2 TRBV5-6 ASSQRLGVNTGELF
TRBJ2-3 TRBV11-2 ASSNVPLETQY
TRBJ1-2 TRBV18 ASSPLSGTDNYGYT
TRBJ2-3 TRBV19 ASSGLAGGPSTDTQY
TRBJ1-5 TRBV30 ACGQGQNQPQH
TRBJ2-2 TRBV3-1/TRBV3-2 ASSQMYGAANTGELF
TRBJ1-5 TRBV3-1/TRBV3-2 ASSQDPQGARGQPQH
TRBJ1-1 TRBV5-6 ASSLVWSGQGTEAF
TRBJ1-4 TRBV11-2 ASSPGITNEKLF
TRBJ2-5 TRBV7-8 ASSFGVAGGLYQETQY
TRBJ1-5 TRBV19 ASTGGTGAATGNQPQH
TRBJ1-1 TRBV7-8 ATVGGNTEAF
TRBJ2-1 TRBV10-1 ASSESSVGSFANEQF
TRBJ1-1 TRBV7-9 ASSLAAQGAF
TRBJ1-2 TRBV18 ASSPGQSYGYT
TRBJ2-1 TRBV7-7 ASSLDSGANEQF
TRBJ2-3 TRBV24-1 ATGQYTDTQY
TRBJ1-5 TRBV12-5 ASGLTGGGQPQH
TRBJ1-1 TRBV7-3 ASSSTGGAPRTEAF
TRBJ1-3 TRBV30 AWSVHEGREY
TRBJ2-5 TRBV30 AWRGHPQETQY
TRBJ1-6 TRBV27 ASSLLPGKGNSPLH
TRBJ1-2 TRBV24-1 ATSDSGYGYT
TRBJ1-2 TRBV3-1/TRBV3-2 ASSRRDSLYGYT
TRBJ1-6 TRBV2 ASSDSPGKPLH
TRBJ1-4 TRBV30 AWGSGTANEKLF
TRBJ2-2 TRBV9 ASSVLTGGTGELF
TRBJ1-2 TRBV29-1 SVEPILGTHYYGYT
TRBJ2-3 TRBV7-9 ASSLGSSGSRDTQY
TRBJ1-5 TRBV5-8 ASSLEAGAGNQPQH
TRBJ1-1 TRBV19 ASSTANRGQNTEAF
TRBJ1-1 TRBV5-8 ASSRPRDRVNTEAF
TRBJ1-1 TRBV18 ASSPYQGDTEAF
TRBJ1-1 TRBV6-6 ASSMRGPGTGGRVNTEAF